This T cell receptor (beta chain) was identified in a study of OX40 agonist ivuxolimab in advanced cancers. Study-level results: The study found that CD8+ T cells averaged more expanded clones than CD4+. At 0.1 to 3.0 mg/kg, clonal expansion of CD4+ and CD8+ blood T cells had occurred by week 6.

As for this clone: What it binds is unknown.

Trimming took 3 bases from V and 1 from J, leaving 6 bases between them. The CDR3 contains 13 residues. Germline V gene data show CDR1 as MNHNS and CDR2 as SASEGT. Sequencing was performed with immunoSEQ multiplex PCR; in TCRdb, only in-frame clones are kept and a portion is missing. The sample holds tens of thousands of clones; 75% to 95% are singletons and the top ten take approximately 7.7%. This chain links TRBV6-1 with TRBJ1-1; a weak D match, TRBD1 (5 bases). This sample comprised CD4+ or CD8+ T cells sorted from blood, obtained in a trial of the OX40 agonist ivuxolimab. The sequence was collected from an adult with an advanced solid tumor such as melanoma, head and neck, liver or kidney cancer. CDR3: CASSDRGNTEAFF. CDR3 nucleotides: TGTGCCAGCAGTGATAGGGGGAACACTGAAGCTTTCTTT.